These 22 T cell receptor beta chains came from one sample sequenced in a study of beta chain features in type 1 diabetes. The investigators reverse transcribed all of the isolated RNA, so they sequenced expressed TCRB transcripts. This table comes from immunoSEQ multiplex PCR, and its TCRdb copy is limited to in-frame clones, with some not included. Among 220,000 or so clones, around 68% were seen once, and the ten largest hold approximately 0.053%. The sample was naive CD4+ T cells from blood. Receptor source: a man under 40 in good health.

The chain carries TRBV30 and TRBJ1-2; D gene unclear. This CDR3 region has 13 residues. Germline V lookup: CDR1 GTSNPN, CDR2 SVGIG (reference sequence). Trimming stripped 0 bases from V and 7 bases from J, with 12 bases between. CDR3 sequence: CAWSVASPGGYTF. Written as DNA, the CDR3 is TGTGCCTGGAGTGTAGCCTCCCCCGGTGGCTACACCTTC.

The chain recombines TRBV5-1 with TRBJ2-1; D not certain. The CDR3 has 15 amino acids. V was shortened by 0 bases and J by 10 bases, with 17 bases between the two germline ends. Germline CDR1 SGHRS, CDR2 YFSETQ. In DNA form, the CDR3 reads TGCGCCAGCAGCTTGGTAGCAGCCAGCTCCCGCGAGCAGTTCTTC. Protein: CASSLVAASSREQFF.

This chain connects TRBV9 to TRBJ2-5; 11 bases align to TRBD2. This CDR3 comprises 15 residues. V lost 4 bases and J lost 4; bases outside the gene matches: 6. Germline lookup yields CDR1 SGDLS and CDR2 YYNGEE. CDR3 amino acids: CASSLPLAGGETQYF. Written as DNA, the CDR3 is TGTGCCAGCAGCTTACCTCTAGCGGGGGGAGAGACCCAGTACTTC.

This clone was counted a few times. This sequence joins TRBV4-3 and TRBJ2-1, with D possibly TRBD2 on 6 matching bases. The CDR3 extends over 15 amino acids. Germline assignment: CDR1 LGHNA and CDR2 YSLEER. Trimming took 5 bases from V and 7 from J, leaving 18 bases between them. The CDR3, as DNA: TGCGCCAGCAGCGGAGGGCCCTGGGAGAGAAATGAGCAGTTCTTC. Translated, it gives CASSGGPWERNEQFF.

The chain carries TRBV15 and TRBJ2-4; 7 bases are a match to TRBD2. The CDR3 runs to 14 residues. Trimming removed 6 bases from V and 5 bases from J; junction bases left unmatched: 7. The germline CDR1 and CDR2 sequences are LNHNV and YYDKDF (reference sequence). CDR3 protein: CATSNGGSQNIQYF. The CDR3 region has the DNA TGTGCCACCAGTAACGGGGGGAGCCAAAACATTCAGTACTTC. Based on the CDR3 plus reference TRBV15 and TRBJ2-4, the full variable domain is DAMVIQNPRYQVTQFGKPVTLSCSQTLNHNVMYWYQQKSSQAPKLLFHYYDKDFNNEADTPDNFQSRRPNTSFCFLDIRSPGLGDTAMYLCATSNGGSQNIQYFGAGTRLSVL.

The CDR3, as DNA: TGCGCCAGCAGCCAAGGGCGATCTTACAATGAGCAGTTCTTC. Translating it yields CASSQGRSYNEQFF. V gene TRBV4-1 combines with J gene TRBJ2-1; D unresolved. The germline V gene encodes CDR1 MGHRA and CDR2 YSYEKL. CDR3 length equals 14 residues. The V end was cut by 1 base, the J end by 4 bases, with 8 bases between.

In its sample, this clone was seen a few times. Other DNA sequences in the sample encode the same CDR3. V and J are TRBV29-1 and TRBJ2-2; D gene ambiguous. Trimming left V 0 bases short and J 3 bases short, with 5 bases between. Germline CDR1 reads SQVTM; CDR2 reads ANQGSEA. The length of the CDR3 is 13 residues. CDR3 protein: CSVEDSYTGELFF. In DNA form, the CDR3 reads TGCAGCGTTGAAGATTCTTACACCGGGGAGCTGTTTTTT.

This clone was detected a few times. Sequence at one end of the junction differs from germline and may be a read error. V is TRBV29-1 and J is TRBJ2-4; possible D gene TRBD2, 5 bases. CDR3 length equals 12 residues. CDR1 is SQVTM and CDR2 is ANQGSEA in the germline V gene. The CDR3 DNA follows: TGCAGCGTCATGGGAGCCGAAAACATTCAGTACTTC. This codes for CSVMGAENIQYF.

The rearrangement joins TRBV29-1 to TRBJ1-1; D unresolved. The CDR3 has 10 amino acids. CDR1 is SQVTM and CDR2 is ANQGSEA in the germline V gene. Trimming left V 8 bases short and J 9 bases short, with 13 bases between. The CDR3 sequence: CSSIATQAFF. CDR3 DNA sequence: TGCAGCTCGATAGCCACCCAAGCTTTCTTT.

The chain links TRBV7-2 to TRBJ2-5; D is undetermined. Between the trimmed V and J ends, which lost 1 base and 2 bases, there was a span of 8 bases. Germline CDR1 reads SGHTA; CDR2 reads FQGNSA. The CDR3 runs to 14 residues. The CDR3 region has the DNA TGTGCCAGCAGCTTAGGTCCAGAACAAGAGACCCAGTACTTC. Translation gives CASSLGPEQETQYF.

Here the CDR3 DNA reads TGTGCCAGCAGTTCGCCGGGCTATGGTGAGCAGTTCTTC. This sequence encodes CASSSPGYGEQFF. The genes are TRBV28 and TRBJ2-1; no clear D. There are 13 residues in the CDR3. Germline values: CDR1 MDHEN, CDR2 SYDVKM. Deletions cut 4 bases from V and 9 bases from J, with 13 bases between.

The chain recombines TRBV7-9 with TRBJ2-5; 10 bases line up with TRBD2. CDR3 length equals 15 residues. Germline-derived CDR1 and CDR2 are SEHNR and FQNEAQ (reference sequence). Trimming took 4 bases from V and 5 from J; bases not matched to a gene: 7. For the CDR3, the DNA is TGTGCCAGCAGCTCCCCACTAGCGGGAACGGAGACCCAGTACTTC. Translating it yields CASSSPLAGTETQYF.

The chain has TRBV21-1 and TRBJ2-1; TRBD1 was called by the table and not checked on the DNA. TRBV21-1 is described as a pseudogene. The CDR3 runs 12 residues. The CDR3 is CASSNSQGDMFF. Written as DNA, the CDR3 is TGTGCCAGCAGCAACTCCCAGGGGGATATGTTCTTC.

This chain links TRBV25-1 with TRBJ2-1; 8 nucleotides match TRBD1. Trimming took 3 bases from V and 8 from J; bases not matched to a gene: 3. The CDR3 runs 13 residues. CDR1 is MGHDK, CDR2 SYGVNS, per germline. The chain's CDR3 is CASSEPGGHEQFF. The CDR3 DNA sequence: TGTGCCAGCAGTGAGCCAGGGGGCCATGAGCAGTTCTTC.

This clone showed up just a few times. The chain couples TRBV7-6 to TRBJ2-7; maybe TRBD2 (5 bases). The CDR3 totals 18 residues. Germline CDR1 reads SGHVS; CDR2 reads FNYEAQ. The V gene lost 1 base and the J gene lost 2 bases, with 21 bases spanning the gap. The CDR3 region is CASSLGIPSGSLTYEQYF. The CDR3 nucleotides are TGTGCCAGCAGCTTAGGAATCCCGTCGGGGTCCCTTACCTACGAGCAGTACTTC.

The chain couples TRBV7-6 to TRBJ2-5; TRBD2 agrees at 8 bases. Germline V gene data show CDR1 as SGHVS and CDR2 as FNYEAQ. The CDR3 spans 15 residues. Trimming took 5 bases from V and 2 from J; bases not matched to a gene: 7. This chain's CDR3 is CASSPAGALQETQYF. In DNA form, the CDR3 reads TGTGCCAGCAGCCCAGCGGGAGCGCTTCAAGAGACCCAGTACTTC.

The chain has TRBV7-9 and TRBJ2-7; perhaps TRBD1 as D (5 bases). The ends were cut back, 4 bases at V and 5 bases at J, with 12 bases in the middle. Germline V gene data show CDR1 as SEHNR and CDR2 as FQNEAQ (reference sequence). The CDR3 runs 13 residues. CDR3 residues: CASSSTQGNEQYF. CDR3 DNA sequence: TGTGCCAGCAGCTCTACTCAGGGTAACGAGCAGTACTTC.

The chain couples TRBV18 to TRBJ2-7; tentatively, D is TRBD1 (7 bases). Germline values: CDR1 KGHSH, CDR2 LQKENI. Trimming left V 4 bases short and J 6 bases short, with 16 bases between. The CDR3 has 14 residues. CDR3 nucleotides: TGTGCCAGCTCACTCCTCGGGACAGCGGGCGAGCAGTACTTC. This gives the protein CASSLLGTAGEQYF.

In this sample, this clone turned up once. This CDR3 is CASSASGGSSYNEQFF. The CDR3 nucleotides read TGTGCCAGCAGCGCTAGCGGGGGGAGCTCCTACAATGAGCAGTTCTTC. The gene calls are TRBV7-6 and TRBJ2-1; 11 bases line up with TRBD2. The CDR3 covers 16 residues. V trimming: 5 bases; J trimming: 0 bases; junction bases outside the gene matches: 3. Germline CDR1 and CDR2: SGHVS and FNYEAQ. The whole variable domain, remainder taken from reference TRBV7-6 and TRBJ2-1, is GAGVSQSPRYKVTKRGQDVALRCDPISGHVSLYWYRQALGQGPEFLTYFNYEAQQDKSGLPNDRFSAERPEGSISTLTIQRTEQRDSAMYRCASSASGGSSYNEQFFGPGTRLTVL.

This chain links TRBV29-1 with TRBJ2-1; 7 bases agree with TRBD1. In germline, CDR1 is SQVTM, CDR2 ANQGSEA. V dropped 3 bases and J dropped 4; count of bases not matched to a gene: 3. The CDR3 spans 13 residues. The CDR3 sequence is CSVEAQGYNEQFF. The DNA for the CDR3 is TGCAGCGTTGAGGCACAGGGGTACAATGAGCAGTTCTTC.

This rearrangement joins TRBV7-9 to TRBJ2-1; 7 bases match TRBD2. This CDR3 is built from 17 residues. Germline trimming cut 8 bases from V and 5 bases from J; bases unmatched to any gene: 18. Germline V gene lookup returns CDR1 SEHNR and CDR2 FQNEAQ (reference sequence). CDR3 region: CASSGVYGGRIDNEQFF. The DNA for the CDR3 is TGTGCCAGCTCCGGGGTATACGGCGGGAGAATTGACAATGAGCAGTTCTTC.

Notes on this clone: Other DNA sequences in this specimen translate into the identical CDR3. The chain's CDR3 is CASSVLGGETQYF. The CDR3 bases are TGTGCCAGCAGTGTTCTAGGGGGGGAGACCCAGTACTTC. J is TRBJ2-5 and V is TRBV2, with D possibly being TRBD1 or TRBD2 (6 bases each). The CDR3 extends over 13 amino acids. Germline CDR1 and CDR2: SNHLY and FYNNEI. The germline V and J ends were trimmed by 4 bases and 5 bases, with 11 bases remaining between them.